The 32 T cell receptor beta chains below were found in one sample sequenced in a study of T cell responses to AZD1222 COVID-19 vaccine. Generated by immunoSEQ multiplex PCR, the TCRdb table keeps only in-frame clones and is missing some. The table includes over 150,000 clones, over 80% detected once. The sample consisted of peripheral blood, taken on day 0 of AZD1222 vaccination. These receptors originate from an adult in good health.

This chain joins TRBV6-5 and TRBJ2-3, with D perhaps matching TRBD2 (7 bases). CDR1 and CDR2 (germline): MNHEY, SVGAGI. The ends were cut back, 0 bases at V and 4 bases at J, with 14 bases in the middle. The CDR3 covers 16 residues. CDR3 amino acids: CASSYSSGGGADTQYF. In nucleotides, the CDR3 is TGTGCCAGCAGTTACTCCTCGGGGGGCGGCGCAGATACGCAGTATTTT.

As to this clone: Other DNA sequences from this sample encode an identical CDR3 as well. This rearrangement joins TRBV12-3 or TRBV12-4 to TRBJ1-2; D call uncertain. The CDR3 contains 12 residues. Trimming shortened V by 6 bases and J by 4 bases, and 9 bases separated the two germline ends. DNA of the CDR3: TGTGCCAGCAGCTCGGCGGGCTATGGCTACACCTTC. It yields the protein CASSSAGYGYTF.

The chain employs TRBV7-9 and TRBJ1-2; D might be TRBD1 (5 bases). The CDR3 covers 12 residues. CDR1 is SEHNR, CDR2 FQNEAQ, per germline (reference sequence). V lost 4 bases and J lost 10, with 13 bases in between. The CDR3: CASSSEGSSYTF. CDR3 DNA: TGTGCCAGCAGCTCTGAGGGGTCTTCCTACACCTTC.

The chain employs TRBV28 and TRBJ1-1; TRBD1 aligns across 7 bases. This CDR3 is 14 amino acids long. The germline V gene encodes CDR1 MDHEN and CDR2 SYDVKM. With 6 bases clipped from V and 9 bases from J, the junction kept 13 bases outside the gene matches. The CDR3 nucleotides are TGTGCCAGCAGCCCGGTAGGGGGGACAGATAAAGCTTTCTTT. It is translated as CASSPVGGTDKAFF. Full variable domain (rest looked up from reference TRBV28 and TRBJ1-1): DVKVTQSSRYLVKRTGEKVFLECVQDMDHENMFWYRQDPGLGLRLIYFSYDVKMKEKGDIPEGYSVSREKKERFSLILESASTNQTSMYLCASSPVGGTDKAFFGQGTRLTVV.

The rearrangement links TRBV18 to TRBJ1-2, with TRBD1 as a possible D gene (5 bases). There are 14 residues in the CDR3. Germline lookup yields CDR1 KGHSH and CDR2 LQKENI. The V end lost 3 bases, the J end lost 8 bases, and 16 bases lay between the germline ends. The CDR3 region has the DNA TGTGCCAGCTCACCCCGCGGGGGGGAGGAAGGCTACACCTTC. Translation: CASSPRGGEEGYTF.

The chain combines TRBV28 with TRBJ1-2; D is ambiguous. V was pared by 3 bases and J by 6 bases, with 11 bases between. The germline V gene has CDR1 MDHEN and CDR2 SYDVKM. The CDR3 is made up of 13 amino acids. The CDR3 here is CASSLTHINGYTF. CDR3 in DNA: TGTGCCAGCAGTTTGACCCACATTAATGGCTACACCTTC.

The gene calls are TRBV4-3 and TRBJ2-7; TRBD2 agrees at 14 bases. This CDR3 has 16 residues. From germline, CDR1 is LGHNA and CDR2 YSLEER. V trimming: 3 bases; J trimming: 5 bases; junction bases outside the gene matches: 6. CDR3 nucleotides: TGCGCCAGCAGCCAGACTAGCGGGGGGGCCCGAAACGAGCAGTACTTC. This codes for CASSQTSGGARNEQYF.

The chain has TRBV7-7 and TRBJ2-2; 8 bases are a match to TRBD1. The germline V gene encodes CDR1 SSHAT and CDR2 FNYEAQ (reference sequence). The CDR3 loop spans 15 amino acids. With 1 base clipped from V and 7 bases from J, the junction kept 5 bases outside the gene matches. The CDR3 DNA is TGTGCCAGCAGCTTAGGACAGGGGTTCCACGGGGAGCTGTTTTTT. Translated, it gives CASSLGQGFHGELFF.

The rearrangement joins TRBV9 to TRBJ2-2; perhaps TRBD2 as D (5 bases). This CDR3 is built from 14 residues. The germline CDR1 and CDR2 sequences are SGDLS and YYNGEE. V lost 1 base and J 3 bases, leaving 7 bases between the germline ends. The CDR3 sequence is CASSVSGDTGELFF. The CDR3 nucleotides are TGTGCCAGCAGCGTATCCGGGGACACCGGGGAGCTGTTTTTT.

V usage is TRBV27 and J usage is TRBJ1-5; no firm D call. The CDR3 extends over 13 amino acids. Germline CDR1 is MNHEY and CDR2 is SMNVEV (reference sequence). Trimming pared 3 bases from V and 5 bases from J, leaving 8 bases between. CDR3 sequence: CASSLGYDQPQHF. The CDR3 region has the DNA TGTGCCAGCAGTTTGGGGTACGATCAGCCCCAGCATTTT.

This clone turned up a few times. J is TRBJ1-5 and V is TRBV20-1; D not resolved. Germline CDR1 DFQATT, CDR2 SNEGSKA (reference sequence). CDR3 size: 13 residues. Trimming stripped 3 bases from V and 0 bases from J, with 6 bases between. This CDR3 is CSASLHSNQPQHF. In DNA, the CDR3 is TGCAGTGCTAGTCTACATAGCAATCAGCCCCAGCATTTT.

The chain joins TRBV30 to TRBJ2-4; D may match TRBD1 or TRBD2 (7 bases each). There are 14 residues in the CDR3. Germline CDR1 reads GTSNPN; CDR2 reads SVGIG (reference sequence). V shed 2 bases and J shed 6 bases, with 14 bases lying between them. This CDR3 reads CAWSSGRGRNIQYF. The CDR3 DNA reads as TGTGCCTGGAGTTCGGGGAGGGGGCGAAACATTCAGTACTTC. Supplemented by reference TRBV30 and TRBJ2-4, the full variable domain reads SQTIHQWPATLVQPVGSPLSLECTVEGTSNPNLYWYRQAAGRGLQLLFYSVGIGQISSEVPQNLSASRPQDRQFILSSKKLLLSDSGFYLCAWSSGRGRNIQYFGAGTRLSVL.

The CDR3 DNA reads as TGTGCTAGTGGTCCTAGAGGTGCGGGCAGGGAGGTTGGAAACACCATATATTTT. Protein sequence: CASGPRGAGREVGNTIYF. This chain uses TRBV12-5 with TRBJ1-3; D might be TRBD1 (5 bases). Germline CDR1 reads LGHNT; CDR2 reads FRNRAP. The V end was cut by 5 bases, the J end by 3 bases, with 23 bases between. The CDR3 runs to 18 residues.

The V call is TRBV5-8, the J call TRBJ2-2; 8 bases are shared with TRBD1. From germline, CDR1 is SGHTS and CDR2 YDEGEE. Trimming removed 3 bases from V and 3 bases from J; junction bases left unmatched: 7. CDR3 size: 16 residues. CDR3 nucleotides: TGTGCCAGCAGCTCCTTTTACAGGGGGGACACCGGGGAGCTGTTTTTT. It encodes CASSSFYRGDTGELFF.

The chain has TRBV9 and TRBJ2-3; D is possibly TRBD1 or TRBD2 (5 bases each). Germline CDR1 reads SGDLS; CDR2 reads YYNGEE. This CDR3 comprises 18 residues. Trimming left V 4 bases short and J 1 base short, with 22 bases between. The CDR3 region is CASSSPPLGRGGTDTQYF. CDR3 coding DNA: TGTGCCAGCAGCTCCCCCCCCCTGGGGAGAGGGGGCACAGATACGCAGTATTTT.

The V gene is TRBV2, the J gene TRBJ2-2, with 10 nucleotides matching TRBD1. The CDR3 runs to 14 residues. Germline V gene sequence: CDR1 SNHLY, CDR2 FYNNEI. V shed 8 bases and J 3 bases; nucleotides not matched to a gene: 3. The CDR3 DNA reads TGTGCCAGCGCCGGGACAGGGGACACCGGGGAGCTGTTTTTT. This gives the protein CASAGTGDTGELFF.

The chain carries TRBV5-5 and TRBJ1-4, with 9 bases identical to TRBD1. CDR3 length: 17 residues. CDR1 is SGHKS and CDR2 is YYEKEE in the germline V gene (reference sequence). The J segment lost 5 bases and the V segment lost 4 bases, leaving 12 bases of the junction unmatched. The CDR3 loop is CASSPTATGGRNEKLFF. Here the CDR3 DNA reads TGTGCCAGCAGCCCAACAGCGACAGGGGGGCGAAATGAAAAACTGTTTTTT. Supplemented by reference TRBV5-5 and TRBJ1-4, the full variable domain reads DAGVTQSPTHLIKTRGQQVTLRCSPISGHKSVSWYQQVLGQGPQFIFQYYEKEERGRGNFPDRFSARQFPNYSSELNVNALLLGDSALYLCASSPTATGGRNEKLFFGSGTQLSVL.

The chain has TRBV5-4 and TRBJ2-1; D is possibly TRBD2 (6 bases). V was trimmed by 0 bases and J by 7 bases, leaving 11 bases between them. Germline loops: CDR1 SGHNT, CDR2 YYREEE (reference sequence). CDR3 length equals 14 residues. Written as DNA, the CDR3 is TGTGCCAGCAGCTTGGCCGCTAGCGAAAATGAGCAGTTCTTC. It specifies CASSLAASENEQFF.

V usage is TRBV5-1 and J usage is TRBJ1-6; no reliable D call. The germline V gene encodes CDR1 SGHRS and CDR2 YFSETQ. The V end lost 1 base, the J end lost 7 bases, and 12 bases lay between the germline ends. The CDR3 runs 15 residues. The CDR3 DNA sequence: TGCGCCAGCAGCTTGATTTCCATGGGGAATTCACCCCTCCACTTT. It specifies CASSLISMGNSPLHF.

The table lists this clone with a count of one. The chain joins TRBV7-9 to TRBJ2-7, with 9 bases fitting TRBD1. CDR1 is SEHNR and CDR2 is FQNEAQ in the germline V gene (reference sequence). The V gene end was trimmed by 5 bases and the J gene end by 0 bases; junction bases not matched to a gene: 5. There are 15 residues in the CDR3. CDR3 loop: CASSSGQGISYEQYF. CDR3 bases: TGTGCCAGCAGCAGTGGACAGGGGATCTCCTACGAGCAGTACTTC.

This clone is a singleton in its sample. The chain couples TRBV2 to TRBJ2-7, with 7 bases fitting TRBD1. Trimming removed 10 bases from V and 2 bases from J; junction bases left unmatched: 11. This CDR3 is built from 14 residues. Germline values: CDR1 SNHLY, CDR2 FYNNEI. CDR3 sequence: CATKPGQLPYEQYF. CDR3 nucleotide sequence: TGTGCCACCAAGCCGGGACAGCTCCCCTACGAGCAGTACTTC.

The chain combines TRBV28 with TRBJ1-2; no firm D call. Trimming stripped 11 bases from V and 8 bases from J, with 24 bases between. The CDR3 totals 14 residues. Germline V gene sequence: CDR1 MDHEN, CDR2 SYDVKM. The CDR3 sequence: CASRGQERIRGYTF. The DNA for the CDR3 is TGTGCCTCTCGAGGTCAGGAGAGGATTCGCGGCTACACCTTC.

The CDR3 DNA sequence: TGTGCCAGCAGTTCCCCGACTGTCCGGGCCAACGTCCTGACTTTC. Translation gives CASSSPTVRANVLTF. This sequence joins TRBV28 and TRBJ2-6; D gene unclear. Trimming shortened V by 4 bases and J by 5 bases, and 12 bases separated the two germline ends. The V gene's germline CDR1 is MDHEN and CDR2 SYDVKM. The length of the CDR3 is 15 residues.

V and J are TRBV29-1 and TRBJ2-1, with TRBD2 as a possible D gene (6 bases). This CDR3 has 14 residues. V dropped 1 base and J dropped 6 bases, with 13 bases sitting between them. CDR1 is SQVTM and CDR2 is ANQGSEA in the germline V gene. CDR3 loop: CSVEGTGTGNEQFF. The DNA of the CDR3 is TGCAGCGTTGAAGGGACCGGGACTGGCAATGAGCAGTTCTTC.

The chain uses TRBV6-1 and TRBJ2-1; 9 bases are a match to TRBD1. The germline V gene has CDR1 MNHNS and CDR2 SASEGT. The ends lost 6 bases at V and 8 bases at J; junction bases unmatched: 5. This CDR3 is built from 13 residues. The CDR3 loop reads CASSDTGGHEQFF. The CDR3 nucleotides read TGTGCCAGCAGCGATACAGGGGGCCATGAGCAGTTCTTC.

The chain combines TRBV11-2 with TRBJ2-7; a possible D gene is TRBD1 (6 bases). This CDR3 region has 14 residues. Germline CDR1 and CDR2: SGHAT and FQNNGV. The V and J ends lost 6 bases and 4 bases respectively, with 16 bases between them. CDR3 DNA sequence: TGTGCCAGCAGTTCTTTCTCAGGGGTTTACGAGCAGTACTTC. The encoded protein is CASSSFSGVYEQYF.

The chain uses TRBV7-2 and TRBJ1-3, with D unresolved. Germline V gene lookup returns CDR1 SGHTA and CDR2 FQGNSA. The CDR3 is made up of 13 amino acids. V gave up 4 bases and J gave up 4 bases, with 8 bases separating them. The chain's CDR3 is CASSWTGGNTIYF. For the CDR3, the DNA is TGTGCCAGCAGCTGGACGGGGGGAAACACCATATATTTT.

The chain has TRBV2 and TRBJ1-2, with TRBD1 matching over 7 bases. The CDR3 runs 12 residues. CDR1 is SNHLY and CDR2 is FYNNEI in the germline V gene. The V gene end was trimmed by 6 bases and the J gene end by 8 bases; junction bases not matched to a gene: 6. The CDR3 region is CASSQTGAGYTF. CDR3 coding DNA: TGTGCCAGCAGCCAAACAGGGGCAGGCTACACCTTC. The whole variable domain, remainder taken from reference TRBV2 and TRBJ1-2, is EPEVTQTPSHQVTQMGQEVILRCVPISNHLYFYWYRQILGQKVEFLVSFYNNEISEKSEIFDDQFSVERPDGSNFTLKIRSTKLEDSAMYFCASSQTGAGYTFGSGTRLTVV.

The chain has TRBV21-1 and TRBJ1-5. TRBV21-1 is given as a pseudogene. The CDR3 runs to 17 residues. CDR3 residues: CASSKEGEGGNNQPQHF. CDR3 nucleotide sequence: TGTGCCAGCAGCAAAGAGGGAGAGGGGGGGAACAATCAGCCCCAGCATTTT.

The V gene is TRBV10-3, the J gene TRBJ1-1; D is unclear. The CDR3 totals 13 residues. V was trimmed by 6 bases and J by 5 bases, leaving 13 bases between them. Germline loops: CDR1 ENHRY, CDR2 SYGVKD. The DNA for the CDR3 is TGTGCCATCAGCGGTGACAATTGGACTGAAGCTTTCTTT. Translated, it gives CAISGDNWTEAFF.

This sequence joins TRBV12-3 or TRBV12-4 and TRBJ1-3; unclear D gene. This CDR3 contains 13 residues. The V end was cut by 5 bases, the J end by 2 bases, with 7 bases between. The CDR3 region is CASSPRPGNTIYF. The CDR3, as DNA: TGTGCCAGCAGTCCTCGTCCTGGAAACACCATATATTTT.

V and J are TRBV5-1 and TRBJ1-4; possibly TRBD1 for D (6 bases). The germline gives CDR1 SGHRS, CDR2 YFSETQ. CDR3 length: 15 residues. V gave up 4 bases and J gave up 3 bases, with 13 bases separating them. The CDR3 protein is CASSARQDSNEKLFF. As DNA, the CDR3 is TGCGCCAGCAGCGCCCGACAGGATTCTAATGAAAAACTGTTTTTT. Using reference TRBV5-1 and TRBJ1-4 for the parts outside the CDR3, the full variable domain is KAGVTQTPRYLIKTRGQQVTLSCSPISGHRSVSWYQQTPGQGLQFLFEYFSETQRNKGNFPGRFSGRQFSNSRSEMNVSTLELGDSALYLCASSARQDSNEKLFFGSGTQLSVL.